The 18 T cell receptor beta chains given below trace back to one sample, sequenced in a study of beta chain features in type 1 diabetes. As every portion of the isolated RNA was reverse transcribed, the sequencing read expressed TCRB transcripts. Measured with immunoSEQ multiplex PCR; TCRdb has only the in-frame clones, and not every one. This repertoire shows over 40,000 clones, approximately 56% found once; its top ten account for roughly 2.1%. Sequences were obtained from Tregs from blood. The receptors were gathered from a woman aged 18-29 years in good health.

There are a few counts of this clone. The V and J genes are TRBV7-3 and TRBJ1-5; 9 bases map to TRBD1. This CDR3 comprises 14 residues. CDR1 is SGHTA and CDR2 is FQGTGA in the germline V gene. The J segment lost 5 bases and the V segment lost 6 bases, leaving 5 bases of the junction unmatched. DNA for the CDR3: TGTGCCAGCAGTAGGACAGGGGAGGATCAGCCCCAGCATTTT. Its protein product is CASSRTGEDQPQHF.

V is TRBV25-1 and J is TRBJ2-4, with a possible D match to TRBD1 (6 bases). V was pared by 3 bases and J by 7 bases, with 13 bases between. Germline loops: CDR1 MGHDK, CDR2 SYGVNS. This CDR3 spans 14 amino acids. The CDR3 bases are TGTGCCAGCAGTGACCCCACGACAGGCAACATTCAGTACTTC. Amino acid sequence: CASSDPTTGNIQYF.

The V call is TRBV28, the J call TRBJ2-7; TRBD1 matches 8 bases. CDR3 size: 14 residues. V lost 2 bases and J lost 4; bases outside the gene matches: 4. The V gene's germline CDR1 is MDHEN and CDR2 SYDVKM. The CDR3 coding sequence is TGTGCCAGCAGTTTAAAAGGACAGGGATACGAGCAGTACTTC. Protein product: CASSLKGQGYEQYF.

J is TRBJ2-5 and V is TRBV30, with D possibly being TRBD2 (5 bases). Looked up from germline, CDR1 is GTSNPN and CDR2 is SVGIG (reference sequence). This CDR3 is built from 12 residues. V lost 2 bases to trimming and J lost 2 bases, with 6 bases between them. This chain's CDR3 is CAWSRDQETQYF. The CDR3 DNA is TGTGCCTGGAGTCGGGATCAAGAGACCCAGTACTTC.

This clone was seen only a few times. The chain is built from TRBV29-1 and TRBJ2-5; 9 bases are a match to TRBD1. Germline-derived CDR1 and CDR2 are SQVTM and ANQGSEA. This CDR3 has 17 amino acids. Unmatched junction bases numbered 12, after V lost 0 bases and J lost 4 bases. The CDR3 DNA sequence: TGCAGCGTTGAAGAGGGTTTTGGGACAGGGAGTACAGAGACCCAGTACTTC. Translation: CSVEEGFGTGSTETQYF.

This chain uses TRBV6-5 with TRBJ1-1; D possibly corresponds to TRBD1 (6 bases). CDR1 is MNHEY and CDR2 is SVGAGI in the germline V gene. There are 15 residues in the CDR3. The germline V and J ends were trimmed by 4 bases and 1 base, with 13 bases remaining between them. In nucleotides, the CDR3 is TGTGCCAGCAGTTGGACTTGGACAGCGAACACTGAAGCTTTCTTT. Amino acids: CASSWTWTANTEAFF.

The rearrangement joins TRBV27 to TRBJ1-2, with 7 bases aligning to TRBD1. There are 17 residues in the CDR3. The germline V gene has CDR1 MNHEY and CDR2 SMNVEV (reference sequence). V trimming: 3 bases; J trimming: 2 bases; junction bases outside the gene matches: 12. CDR3 sequence reads: CASSFSRLTGTNYGYTF. DNA for the CDR3: TGTGCCAGCAGTTTCTCCCGCCTGACAGGGACCAACTATGGCTACACCTTC.

The rearrangement links TRBV19 to TRBJ2-5, with TRBD2 matching over 10 bases. V shed 1 base, J shed 4 bases, and the junction held 9 bases outside the gene matches. The CDR3 totals 17 residues. Germline V gives CDR1 LNHDA, CDR2 SQIVND (reference sequence). In DNA form, the CDR3 reads TGTGCCAGTAGTATAGGGCGTCTAGCGGGAGTCGGAGAGACCCAGTACTTC. Translating it yields CASSIGRLAGVGETQYF.

For this clone: In the same sample, other DNA sequences code for this CDR3. The V and J genes are TRBV18 and TRBJ1-2; D possibly corresponds to TRBD1 (6 bases). This CDR3 has 14 amino acids. V was trimmed by 6 bases and J by 2 bases, leaving 13 bases between them. CDR1 is KGHSH and CDR2 is LQKENI in the germline V gene. CDR3 residues: CASSPAGQNYGYTF. CDR3 coding DNA: TGTGCCAGCTCGCCCGCCGGACAGAACTATGGCTACACCTTC.

The chain couples TRBV7-2 to TRBJ1-3; D is uncertain. Trimming left V 6 bases short and J 4 bases short, with 10 bases between. The CDR3 has 13 residues. Per the germline V gene, CDR1 is SGHTA and CDR2 is FQGNSA. The CDR3 here is CASSLPGGNTIYF. CDR3 coding DNA: TGTGCCAGCAGTTTACCAGGAGGAAACACCATATATTTT.

V usage is TRBV2 and J usage is TRBJ1-2; the match to TRBD1 covers 11 bases. Per germline, CDR1 SNHLY and CDR2 FYNNEI. With 4 bases clipped from V and 1 base from J, the junction kept 5 bases outside the gene matches. This CDR3 has 16 residues. For the CDR3, the DNA is TGTGCCAGCAGTGTGGACAGGGGGCCGTTTAACTATGGCTACACCTTC. As protein: CASSVDRGPFNYGYTF.

This clone appeared a few times. The gene calls are TRBV30 and TRBJ1-1; a weak D match, TRBD1 (5 bases). This CDR3 is built from 12 residues. The germline V gene has CDR1 GTSNPN and CDR2 SVGIG (reference sequence). V was pared by 4 bases and J by 7 bases, with 13 bases between. For the CDR3, the DNA is TGTGCCTGGACCACCGGACACTTTGAAGCTTTCTTT. It encodes CAWTTGHFEAFF.

The V gene is TRBV7-2, the J gene TRBJ2-7; possibly TRBD2 for D (5 bases). CDR1 and CDR2 from the germline V gene are SGHTA and FQGNSA. The V end was cut by 5 bases, the J end by 3 bases, with 11 bases between. CDR3 size: 13 residues. The CDR3 DNA reads TGTGCCAGCAGCCCGGACTCCAACTACGAGCAGTACTTC. This sequence encodes CASSPDSNYEQYF.

This chain joins TRBV19 and TRBJ1-5; 8 bases line up with TRBD1. The V gene end was trimmed by 3 bases and the J gene end by 4 bases; junction bases not matched to a gene: 11. Germline lookup yields CDR1 LNHDA and CDR2 SQIVND (reference sequence). CDR3 length: 17 amino acids. The CDR3 reads CASSMGSAGGRNQPQHF. In DNA, the CDR3 is TGTGCCAGTAGTATGGGGTCGGCAGGGGGCCGGAATCAGCCCCAGCATTTT.

The chain uses TRBV28 and TRBJ1-4; D perhaps matches TRBD1 (6 bases). The CDR3 extends over 13 amino acids. Trimming shortened V by 2 bases and J by 6 bases, and 7 bases separated the two germline ends. Germline V gives CDR1 MDHEN, CDR2 SYDVKM. In DNA, the CDR3 is TGTGCCAGCAGTTTAGGGGGCTATGAAAAACTGTTTTTT. Its protein is CASSLGGYEKLFF.

The J gene is TRBJ2-5, the V gene TRBV5-1; D unresolved. CDR1 is SGHRS, CDR2 YFSETQ, per germline. Trimming left V 1 base short and J 1 base short, with 8 bases between. The CDR3 has 14 residues. DNA for the CDR3: TGCGCCAGCAGCTTGACAACAGCCCAAGAGACCCAGTACTTC. Amino acids: CASSLTTAQETQYF.

The chain has TRBV7-9 and TRBJ2-1; 8 nucleotides align to TRBD2. Germline V gene data show CDR1 as SEHNR and CDR2 as FQNEAQ (reference sequence). Trimming at V came to 1 base and at J to 7 bases, leaving 3 bases not matched to a gene. This CDR3 is built from 14 residues. The CDR3 sequence: CASSLVLAGNEQFF. CDR3 nucleotides: TGTGCCAGCAGCTTAGTATTAGCGGGAAATGAGCAGTTCTTC.

The chain uses TRBV29-1 and TRBJ2-1; D ambiguous. Germline V gene lookup returns CDR1 SQVTM and CDR2 ANQGSEA. V lost 8 bases, J lost 0 bases, and 17 bases lay in between. This CDR3 has 15 amino acids. The CDR3 here is CSYDIGAGSYNEQFF. Written as DNA, the CDR3 is TGCAGCTACGATATAGGCGCAGGCTCCTACAATGAGCAGTTCTTC.